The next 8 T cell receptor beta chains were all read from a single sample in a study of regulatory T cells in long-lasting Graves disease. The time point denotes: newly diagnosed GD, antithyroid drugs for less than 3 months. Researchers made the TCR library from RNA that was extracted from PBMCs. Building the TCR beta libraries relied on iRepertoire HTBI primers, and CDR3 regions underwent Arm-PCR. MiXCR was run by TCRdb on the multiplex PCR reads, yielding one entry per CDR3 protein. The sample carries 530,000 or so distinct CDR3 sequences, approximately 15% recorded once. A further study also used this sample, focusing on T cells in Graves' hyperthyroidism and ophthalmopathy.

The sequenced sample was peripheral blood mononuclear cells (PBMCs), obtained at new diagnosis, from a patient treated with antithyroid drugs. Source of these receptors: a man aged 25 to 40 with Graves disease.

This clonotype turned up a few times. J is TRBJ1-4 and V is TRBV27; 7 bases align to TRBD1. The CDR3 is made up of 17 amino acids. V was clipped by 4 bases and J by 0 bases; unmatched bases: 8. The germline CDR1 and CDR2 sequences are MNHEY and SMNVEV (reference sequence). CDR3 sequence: CASSSGPGTATNEKLFF. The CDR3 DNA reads TGTGCCAGCAGTTCAGGGCCGGGGACAGCAACTAATGAAAAACTGTTTTTT.

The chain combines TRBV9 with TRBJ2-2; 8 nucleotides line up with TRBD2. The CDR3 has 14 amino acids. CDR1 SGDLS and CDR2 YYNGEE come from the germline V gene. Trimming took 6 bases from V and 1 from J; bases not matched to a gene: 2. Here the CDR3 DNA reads TGTGCCAGCACCCTAGCGGGGAACACCGGGGAGCTGTTTTTT. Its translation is CASTLAGNTGELFF.

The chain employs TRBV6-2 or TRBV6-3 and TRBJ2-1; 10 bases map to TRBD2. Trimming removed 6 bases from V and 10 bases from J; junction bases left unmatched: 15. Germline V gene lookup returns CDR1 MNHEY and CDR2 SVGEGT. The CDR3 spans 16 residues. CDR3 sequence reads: CASSVPTSGNFKEQFF. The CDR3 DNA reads TGTGCCAGCAGCGTCCCAACTAGCGGGAATTTCAAAGAGCAGTTCTTC.

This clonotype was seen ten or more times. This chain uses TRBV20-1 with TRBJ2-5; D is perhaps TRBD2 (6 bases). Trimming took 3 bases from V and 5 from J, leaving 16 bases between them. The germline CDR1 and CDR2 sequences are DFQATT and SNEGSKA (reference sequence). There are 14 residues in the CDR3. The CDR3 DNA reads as TGCAGTGCTAGTCCCGGAGGGTCATTGGAGACCCAGTACTTC. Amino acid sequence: CSASPGGSLETQYF.

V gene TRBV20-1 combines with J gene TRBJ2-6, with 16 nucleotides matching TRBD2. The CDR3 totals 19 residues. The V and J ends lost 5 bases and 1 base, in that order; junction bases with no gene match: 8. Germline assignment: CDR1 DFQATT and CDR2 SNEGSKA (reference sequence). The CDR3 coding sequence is TGCAGTGCTGGACCGGGACTAGCGGGAGGGTTATCTGGGGCCAACGTCCTGACTTTC. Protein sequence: CSAGPGLAGGLSGANVLTF.

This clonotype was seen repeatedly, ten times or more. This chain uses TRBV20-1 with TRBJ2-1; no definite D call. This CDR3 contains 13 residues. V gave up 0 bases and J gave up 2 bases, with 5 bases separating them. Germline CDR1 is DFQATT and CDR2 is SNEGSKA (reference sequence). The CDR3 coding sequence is TGCAGTGCTAGAGATCGCACCTACAATGAGCAGTTCTTC. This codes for CSARDRTYNEQFF.

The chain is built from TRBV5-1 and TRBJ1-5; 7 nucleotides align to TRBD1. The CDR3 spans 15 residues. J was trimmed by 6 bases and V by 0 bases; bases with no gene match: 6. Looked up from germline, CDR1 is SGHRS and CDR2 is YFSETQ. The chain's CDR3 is CASSLETGVSQPQHF. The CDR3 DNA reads TGCGCCAGCAGCTTGGAAACAGGGGTGTCTCAGCCCCAGCATTTT. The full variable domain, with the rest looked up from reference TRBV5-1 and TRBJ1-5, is KAGVTQTPRYLIKTRGQQVTLSCSPISGHRSVSWYQQTPGQGLQFLFEYFSETQRNKGNFPGRFSGRQFSNSRSEMNVSTLELGDSALYLCASSLETGVSQPQHFGDGTRLSIL.

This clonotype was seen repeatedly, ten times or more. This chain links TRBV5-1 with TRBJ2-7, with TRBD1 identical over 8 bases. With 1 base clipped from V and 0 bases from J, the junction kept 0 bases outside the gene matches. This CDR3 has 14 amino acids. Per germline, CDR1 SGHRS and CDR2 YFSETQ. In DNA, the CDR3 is TGCGCCAGCAGCTTGCAGGGGGCCTCCTACGAGCAGTACTTC. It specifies CASSLQGASYEQYF.